These 9 T cell receptor beta chains share one sample of origin, sequenced in a study of blood T cell repertoires in COVID-19. The repertoire was sequenced with immunoSEQ multiplex PCR; TCRdb's copy has only in-frame clones and lacks some. The sample consists of about 380,000 clones, over 65% of them appearing once. Input material: peripheral blood. These receptors were taken from a human donor with acute or convalescent COVID-19. The donor label of this sample is uncertain.

The rearrangement uses TRBV5-1 and TRBJ2-3, with 9 bases matching TRBD1. The V and J ends lost 4 bases and 3 bases, in that order; junction bases with no gene match: 6. The CDR3 extends over 15 amino acids. CDR1 is SGHRS and CDR2 is YFSETQ in the germline V gene. Here the CDR3 reads CASSRRDRVTDTQYF. The CDR3 coding sequence is TGCGCCAGCAGCCGAAGGGACAGGGTAACAGATACGCAGTATTTT.

This rearrangement joins TRBV30 to TRBJ1-3, with TRBD1 matching over 9 bases. The V gene's germline CDR1 is GTSNPN and CDR2 SVGIG (reference sequence). The V gene end was trimmed by 7 bases and the J gene end by 4 bases; junction bases not matched to a gene: 8. The CDR3 totals 14 residues. CDR3: CALNRGQRGNTIYF. The CDR3 nucleotides are TGTGCCTTGAACAGGGGGCAGAGAGGAAACACCATATATTTT.

The chain couples TRBV29-1 to TRBJ2-7, with 11 nucleotides matching TRBD1. This CDR3 spans 17 amino acids. Trimming at V came to 4 bases and at J to 0 bases, leaving 11 bases not matched to a gene. Germline loops: CDR1 SQVTM, CDR2 ANQGSEA. CDR3 DNA: TGCAGCGTTGGATCCGGGACAGGGGGTCGGAGCTCCTACGAGCAGTACTTC. Its protein product is CSVGSGTGGRSSYEQYF.

The chain combines TRBV11-2 with TRBJ2-7; tentatively, D is TRBD2 (5 bases). Germline CDR1 SGHAT, CDR2 FQNNGV. The CDR3 is 12 amino acids. The V gene lost 2 bases and the J gene lost 6 bases, with 8 bases spanning the gap. As DNA, the CDR3 is TGTGCCAGCAGCTTAACTAGTCTCGAGCAGTACTTC. Protein: CASSLTSLEQYF.

This clone came up a few times. The chain links TRBV19 to TRBJ1-1; 7 bases agree with TRBD1. Trimming at V came to 9 bases and at J to 6 bases, leaving 13 bases not matched to a gene. The V gene's germline CDR1 is LNHDA and CDR2 SQIVND (reference sequence). There are 14 residues in the CDR3. The CDR3, as DNA: TGTGCCAGCCTACTACACCGAGGGGGCCCTGAAGCTTTCTTT. Its translation is CASLLHRGGPEAFF.

The rearrangement links TRBV28 to TRBJ1-2, with TRBD1 identical over 9 bases. Germline CDR1 MDHEN, CDR2 SYDVKM. V lost 5 bases and J lost 7; bases outside the gene matches: 8. This CDR3 is built from 14 residues. CDR3 in DNA: TGTGCCAGCAGTATCCTCACAGGGGGCCGTGGCTACACCTTC. As protein: CASSILTGGRGYTF.

The CDR3 reads CASSLASVEQFF. The CDR3 bases are TGTGCCAGCAGCTTAGCTAGCGTGGAGCAGTTCTTC. The V call is TRBV11-2, the J call TRBJ2-1; maybe TRBD2 (6 bases). The CDR3 has 12 amino acids. The V gene lost 1 base and the J gene lost 10 bases, with 8 bases spanning the gap. Per the germline V gene, CDR1 is SGHAT and CDR2 is FQNNGV.

In its sample, this clone was seen once. This chain connects TRBV18 to TRBJ1-2; possible D gene TRBD1, 6 bases. The V end was cut by 2 bases, the J end by 4 bases, with 14 bases between. The germline V gene encodes CDR1 KGHSH and CDR2 LQKENI. The CDR3 is 15 residues long. The CDR3 sequence: CASSPIRGGGYGYTF. As DNA, the CDR3 is TGTGCCAGCTCACCAATCCGCGGGGGCGGCTATGGCTACACCTTC.

This sequence joins TRBV6-5 and TRBJ2-3; 13 nucleotides line up with TRBD2. The germline gives CDR1 MNHEY, CDR2 SVGAGI. J was trimmed by 7 bases and V by 7 bases; bases with no gene match: 8. The length of the CDR3 is 15 residues. The CDR3 region is CASTLGGLAGNTQYF. The CDR3 DNA sequence: TGTGCCAGCACCCTAGGGGGACTAGCGGGGAATACGCAGTATTTT.